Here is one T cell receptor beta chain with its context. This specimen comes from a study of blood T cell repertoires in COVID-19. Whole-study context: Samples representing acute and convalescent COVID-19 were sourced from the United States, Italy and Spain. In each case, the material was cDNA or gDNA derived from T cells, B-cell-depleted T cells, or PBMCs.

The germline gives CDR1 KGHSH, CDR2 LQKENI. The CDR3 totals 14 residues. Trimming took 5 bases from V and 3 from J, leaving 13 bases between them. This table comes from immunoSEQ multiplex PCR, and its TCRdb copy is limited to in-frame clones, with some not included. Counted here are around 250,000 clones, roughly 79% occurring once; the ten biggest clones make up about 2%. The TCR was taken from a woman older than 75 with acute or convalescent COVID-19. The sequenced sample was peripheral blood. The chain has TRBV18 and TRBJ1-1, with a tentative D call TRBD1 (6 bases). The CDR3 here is CASSVQGRHTEAFF. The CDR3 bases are TGTGCCAGCTCAGTACAGGGCAGGCACACTGAAGCTTTCTTT.